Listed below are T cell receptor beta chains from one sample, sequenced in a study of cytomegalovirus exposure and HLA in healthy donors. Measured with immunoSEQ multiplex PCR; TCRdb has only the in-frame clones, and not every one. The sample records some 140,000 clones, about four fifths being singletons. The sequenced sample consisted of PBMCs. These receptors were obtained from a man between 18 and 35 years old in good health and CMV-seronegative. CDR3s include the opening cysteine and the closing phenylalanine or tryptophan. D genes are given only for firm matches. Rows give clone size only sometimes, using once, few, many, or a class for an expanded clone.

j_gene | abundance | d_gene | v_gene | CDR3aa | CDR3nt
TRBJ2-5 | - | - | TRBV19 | CASSIGQGQWETQYF | TGTGCCAGTAGTATTGGCCAGGGGCAATGGGAGACCCAGTACTTC
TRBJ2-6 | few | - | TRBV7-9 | CASSLRPLLVAGANVLTF | TGTGCCAGCAGCTTACGGCCCCTCCTAGTTGCTGGGGCCAACGTCCTGACTTTC
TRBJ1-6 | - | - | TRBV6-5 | CASTVLAEYNSPLHF | TGTGCCAGCACCGTCTTGGCGGAGTATAATTCACCCCTCCACTTT
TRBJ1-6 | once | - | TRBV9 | CASSVRTQGESPLHF | TGTGCCAGCAGCGTCCGAACACAGGGAGAGTCACCCCTCCACTTT
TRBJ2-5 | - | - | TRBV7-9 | CASSSLMGGRRETQYF | TGTGCCAGCAGCTCACTCATGGGGGGGCGAAGGGAGACCCAGTACTTC
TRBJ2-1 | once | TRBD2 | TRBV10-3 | CAISNSGLAGEYNEQFF | TGTGCCATCAGTAACTCGGGACTAGCGGGGGAATACAATGAGCAGTTCTTC
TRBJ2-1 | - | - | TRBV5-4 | CATVTGPSSYNEQFF | TGTGCCACCGTAACAGGGCCGAGCTCCTACAATGAGCAGTTCTTC
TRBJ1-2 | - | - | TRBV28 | CASSLPTGYTF | TGTGCCAGCAGTTTGCCAACAGGCTACACCTTC
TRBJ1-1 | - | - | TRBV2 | CASKIQGNTEAFF | TGTGCCAGCAAAATACAGGGGAACACTGAAGCTTTCTTT
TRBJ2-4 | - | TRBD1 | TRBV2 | CASSDRGTGTFLAKNIQYF | TGTGCCAGCAGTGATAGGGGGACAGGAACCTTCCTAGCCAAAAACATTCAGTACTTC
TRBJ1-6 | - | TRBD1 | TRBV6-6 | CASSPRQGSQTPLHF | TGTGCCAGCAGCCCTAGACAGGGCTCTCAGACACCCCTCCACTTT
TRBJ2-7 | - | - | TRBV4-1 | CASSQGGGAGVYEQYF | TGCGCCAGCAGCCAAGGGGGGGGTGCAGGGGTCTACGAGCAGTACTTC
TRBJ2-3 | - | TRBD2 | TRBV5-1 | CASSLPSGGGADTQYF | TGCGCCAGCAGCTTGCCCAGCGGGGGGGGTGCAGATACGCAGTATTTT